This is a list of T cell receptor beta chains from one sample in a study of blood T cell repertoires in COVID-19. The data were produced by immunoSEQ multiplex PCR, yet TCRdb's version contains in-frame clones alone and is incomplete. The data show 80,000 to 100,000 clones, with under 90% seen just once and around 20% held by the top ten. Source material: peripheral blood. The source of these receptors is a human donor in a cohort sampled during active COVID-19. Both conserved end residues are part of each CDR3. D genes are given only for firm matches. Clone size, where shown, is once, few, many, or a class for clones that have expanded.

cdr3_nt: TGTGCCAGCAGTTTAAGCGGCTCTGGGGCCAACGTCCTGACTTTC
cdr3_aa: CASSLSGSGANVLTF
d_call: -
j_call: TRBJ2-6
v_call: TRBV28
clone_size: once

cdr3_nt: TGCGCCAGCAGCTTGGAGACAGGGGGCAATAACCTCAATGAGCAGTTCTTC
cdr3_aa: CASSLETGGNNLNEQFF
d_call: TRBD1
j_call: TRBJ2-1
v_call: TRBV5-1
clone_size: -

cdr3_nt: TGTGCCAGTAGTCCGGGGACAGGGGGCGAGGGGACCCAGTACTTC
cdr3_aa: CASSPGTGGEGTQYF
d_call: TRBD1
j_call: TRBJ2-5
v_call: TRBV19
clone_size: -

cdr3_nt: TGTGCCAGCAGCTTGGGCACCCAGGGCCTCTACGAGCAGTACTTC
cdr3_aa: CASSLGTQGLYEQYF
d_call: -
j_call: TRBJ2-7
v_call: TRBV5-4
clone_size: -

cdr3_nt: TGTGCCAGCAACAGGTTGGATTGGGAGACCCAGTACTTC
cdr3_aa: CASNRLDWETQYF
d_call: -
j_call: TRBJ2-5
v_call: TRBV28
clone_size: -

cdr3_nt: TGCGCCAGCAGCCCGTTCCAACAGGGCGGTAATGAAAAACTGTTTTTT
cdr3_aa: CASSPFQQGGNEKLFF
d_call: -
j_call: TRBJ1-4
v_call: TRBV5-1
clone_size: few

cdr3_nt: TGTGCCAGCAGTTGGGCCGTCTCGGGGGCCAACGTCCTGACTTTC
cdr3_aa: CASSWAVSGANVLTF
d_call: -
j_call: TRBJ2-6
v_call: TRBV6-5
clone_size: -

cdr3_nt: TGTGCCAGCAGCCAGCCAGGGCATAATTCACCCCTCCACTTT
cdr3_aa: CASSQPGHNSPLHF
d_call: -
j_call: TRBJ1-6
v_call: TRBV3-1/TRBV3-2
clone_size: once

cdr3_nt: TGTGCCAGCGGGCCCGGCGGGGGAACTAATGAAAAACTGTTTTTT
cdr3_aa: CASGPGGGTNEKLFF
d_call: -
j_call: TRBJ1-4
v_call: TRBV7-9
clone_size: -

cdr3_nt: TGTGCCAGCAGTCGGACTAGCGGGAGATACGAGCAGTACTTC
cdr3_aa: CASSRTSGRYEQYF
d_call: TRBD2
j_call: TRBJ2-7
v_call: TRBV28
clone_size: -

cdr3_nt: TGTGCCAGCAGGGGCCTACAGGAGAACTATGGCTACACCTTC
cdr3_aa: CASRGLQENYGYTF
d_call: -
j_call: TRBJ1-2
v_call: TRBV25-1
clone_size: -

cdr3_nt: TGTGCCAGCAGTACAGGGACTAGCGGCTCCTACGAGCAGTACTTC
cdr3_aa: CASSTGTSGSYEQYF
d_call: TRBD2
j_call: TRBJ2-7
v_call: TRBV6-6
clone_size: -

cdr3_nt: TGTGCCAGCAGTTTATGGTCCCCGAGCTTCGGCAGGGGGCGTCAGCAGCCCCAGCATTTT
cdr3_aa: CASSLWSPSFGRGRQQPQHF
d_call: TRBD1
j_call: TRBJ1-5
v_call: TRBV28
clone_size: -

cdr3_nt: TGTGCCAGCAGTTTCGGTGGCTCTGGGGCCAACGTCCTGACTTTC
cdr3_aa: CASSFGGSGANVLTF
d_call: -
j_call: TRBJ2-6
v_call: TRBV28
clone_size: -

cdr3_nt: TGTGCCAGCAGTCTTCGGGACAGATCCTATGGCTACACCTTC
cdr3_aa: CASSLRDRSYGYTF
d_call: TRBD1
j_call: TRBJ1-2
v_call: TRBV7-8
clone_size: few

cdr3_nt: TGTGCCAGCACCCCGGGAACTAGGTCCTACGAGCAGTACTTC
cdr3_aa: CASTPGTRSYEQYF
d_call: -
j_call: TRBJ2-7
v_call: TRBV5-6
clone_size: few

cdr3_nt: TGTGCCAGCAGTTTAGCCGGGACAAGCGGCGAGCAGTACTTC
cdr3_aa: CASSLAGTSGEQYF
d_call: -
j_call: TRBJ2-7
v_call: TRBV7-9
clone_size: -

cdr3_nt: TGTGCCAGCAGCCCGCAATCGACTAGCGGGAGTGGAGATACGCAGTATTTT
cdr3_aa: CASSPQSTSGSGDTQYF
d_call: TRBD2
j_call: TRBJ2-3
v_call: TRBV5-4
clone_size: once

cdr3_nt: TGCGCCAGCAGCATGGACAGCTATGGCTACACCTTC
cdr3_aa: CASSMDSYGYTF
d_call: -
j_call: TRBJ1-2
v_call: TRBV5-1
clone_size: -

cdr3_nt: TGTGCCAGCCGAGATCGAGGGGGCAGGATCGACGAGCAGTACTTC
cdr3_aa: CASRDRGGRIDEQYF
d_call: TRBD1
j_call: TRBJ2-7
v_call: TRBV28
clone_size: -

cdr3_nt: TGTGCCAGCTACCGGGGCTCTGGGGCCAACGTCCTGACTTTC
cdr3_aa: CASYRGSGANVLTF
d_call: -
j_call: TRBJ2-6
v_call: TRBV28
clone_size: once

cdr3_nt: TGCGCCAGCAGCAGGACAGACTACGGAAACACCATATATTTT
cdr3_aa: CASSRTDYGNTIYF
d_call: -
j_call: TRBJ1-3
v_call: TRBV5-1
clone_size: -

cdr3_nt: TGCGCCAGCAGCTTGGATGCGGGGGACGGCAATCAGCCCCAGCATTTT
cdr3_aa: CASSLDAGDGNQPQHF
d_call: -
j_call: TRBJ1-5
v_call: TRBV5-1
clone_size: -

cdr3_nt: TGTGCCAGCAGTTGGGGACAGGAAGGGGAGCAGTACTTC
cdr3_aa: CASSWGQEGEQYF
d_call: TRBD1
j_call: TRBJ2-7
v_call: TRBV27
clone_size: -

cdr3_nt: TGTGCCAGCAGTTTATCCGGGGATTCATCTGGGGCCAACGTCCTGACTTTC
cdr3_aa: CASSLSGDSSGANVLTF
d_call: -
j_call: TRBJ2-6
v_call: TRBV27
clone_size: -

cdr3_nt: TGCGCCAGCGGGGAATTAGCGGGAGGGCAGTTCTTC
cdr3_aa: CASGELAGGQFF
d_call: TRBD2
j_call: TRBJ2-1
v_call: TRBV10-1
clone_size: -

cdr3_nt: TGTGCCAGCAGCTCGCCGGGACAGGGGAACTACGAGCAGTACTTC
cdr3_aa: CASSSPGQGNYEQYF
d_call: TRBD1
j_call: TRBJ2-7
v_call: TRBV5-4
clone_size: -

cdr3_nt: TGTGCCAGCCGGGACACTGAAGCTTTCTTT
cdr3_aa: CASRDTEAFF
d_call: -
j_call: TRBJ1-1
v_call: TRBV2
clone_size: -

cdr3_nt: TGTGCCAGCAGCCTCGCAGCGGGAGGCCCAGATACGCAGTATTTT
cdr3_aa: CASSLAAGGPDTQYF
d_call: TRBD2
j_call: TRBJ2-3
v_call: TRBV2
clone_size: -

cdr3_nt: TGCAGCGTGGCACAGGGTATTGAGACCCAGTACTTC
cdr3_aa: CSVAQGIETQYF
d_call: -
j_call: TRBJ2-5
v_call: TRBV29-1
clone_size: -